One sample yielded the 18 T cell receptor beta chains listed below, sequenced in a study of T cells after posttransplantation cyclophosphamide. Sampled 1 year posttransplant, controls received myeloablative marrow transplants, methotrexate and a calcineurin inhibitor. Sequencing used immunoSEQ multiplex PCR; TCRdb keeps in-frame clones, though not all of them. Of around 15,000 clones in the sample, about 82% were seen once. The source was PBMCs, collected 410 to 450 days after allogeneic stem cell transplant with calcineurin inhibitor and methotrexate. These receptors all come from a male patient between 25 and 39 years old who received an allogeneic stem cell transplant from an unrelated donor, was CMV-positive, and had acute and chronic GVHD. Some T cells may have originated in the graft donor.

The chain carries TRBV6-5 and TRBJ2-1, with D hard to call. Germline CDR1 reads MNHEY; CDR2 reads SVGAGI. This CDR3 is 11 amino acids long. Trimming stripped 3 bases from V and 7 bases from J, with 4 bases between. CDR3 DNA: TGTGCCAGCAGTTATGCGAATGAGCAGTTCTTC. Its protein is CASSYANEQFF.

The chain is built from TRBV6-5 and TRBJ1-2, with TRBD1 matching over 8 bases. The CDR3 totals 15 residues. The V gene's germline CDR1 is MNHEY and CDR2 SVGAGI. Trimming at V came to 6 bases and at J to 10 bases, leaving 16 bases not matched to a gene. CDR3 sequence (DNA): TGTGCCAGCAGATCGACCGACAGGGGCCAAGGTGCCTACACCTTC. It translates to CASRSTDRGQGAYTF.

The V and J genes are TRBV18 and TRBJ1-1; 9 positions agree with TRBD1. Germline loops: CDR1 KGHSH, CDR2 LQKENI. The CDR3 consists of 14 residues. With 6 bases clipped from V and 2 bases from J, the junction kept 4 bases outside the gene matches. This CDR3 reads CASSLGQGNTEAFF. The CDR3 nucleotides are TGTGCCAGCTCCCTGGGACAGGGAAACACTGAAGCTTTCTTT.

This chain joins TRBV18 and TRBJ2-7, with D uncertain. Trimming removed 1 base from V and 6 bases from J, with 7 bases in between. From germline, CDR1 is KGHSH and CDR2 LQKENI. The CDR3 contains 12 residues. The CDR3 here is CASSPRFSEQYF. DNA for the CDR3: TGTGCCAGCTCACCACGCTTCAGCGAGCAGTACTTC.

This chain uses TRBV7-8 with TRBJ1-5; D may be TRBD1 (6 bases). The V gene lost 2 bases and the J gene lost 2 bases, with 10 bases spanning the gap. Per germline, CDR1 SGHVS and CDR2 FQNEAQ. CDR3 length equals 15 residues. The chain's CDR3 is CASSLTGRGNQPQHF. The DNA for the CDR3 is TGTGCCAGCAGCTTAACAGGGAGAGGCAATCAGCCCCAGCATTTT.

The chain carries TRBV30 and TRBJ2-7; D is perhaps TRBD2 (7 bases). V lost 3 bases and J lost 3, with 12 bases in between. The CDR3 contains 13 residues. CDR1 and CDR2 (germline): GTSNPN, SVGIG (reference sequence). The CDR3 nucleotides are TGTGCCTGGAGGGGGGGGGCCGGCTACGAGCAGTACTTC. Protein product: CAWRGGAGYEQYF.

This chain uses TRBV7-9 with TRBJ1-1, with 7 bases fitting TRBD1. This CDR3 region has 14 residues. From germline, CDR1 is SEHNR and CDR2 FQNEAQ (reference sequence). Trimming took 3 bases from V and 0 from J; bases not matched to a gene: 1. The CDR3 sequence is CASSFGQVNTEAFF. The CDR3 DNA follows: TGTGCCAGCAGCTTCGGACAGGTGAACACTGAAGCTTTCTTT.

The chain couples TRBV6-1 to TRBJ2-5, with 7 bases fitting TRBD1. Germline-derived CDR1 and CDR2 are MNHNS and SASEGT. Trimming removed 6 bases from V and 4 bases from J; junction bases left unmatched: 11. This CDR3 has 15 amino acids. Here the CDR3 DNA reads TGTGCCAGCAGCCGCGTCGACAGGGCGGGAGAGACCCAGTACTTC. Protein sequence: CASSRVDRAGETQYF.

This clone is a singleton in its sample. V usage is TRBV19 and J usage is TRBJ1-1; D unclear. V lost 3 bases to trimming and J lost 2 bases, with 7 bases between them. CDR1 and CDR2 from the germline V gene are LNHDA and SQIVND (reference sequence). This CDR3 has 13 amino acids. This CDR3 is CASSISRNTEAFF. DNA for the CDR3: TGTGCCAGTAGTATCTCTAGAAACACTGAAGCTTTCTTT.

This clone came up a few times. This rearrangement joins TRBV5-1 to TRBJ2-1; 12 positions agree with TRBD2. The length of the CDR3 is 16 residues. After removal of 0 bases from V and 4 bases from J, the junction contained 2 bases not matched to a gene. Germline V CDR1 and CDR2: SGHRS, YFSETQ. The CDR3 DNA follows: TGCGCCAGCAGCTTGGGGCTAGCGGGAGGGTACAATGAGCAGTTCTTC. Its translation: CASSLGLAGGYNEQFF.

The V gene is TRBV5-1, the J gene TRBJ2-7; TRBD1 matches at 10 bases. The CDR3 has 16 residues. Germline V gene lookup returns CDR1 SGHRS and CDR2 YFSETQ. J was trimmed by 3 bases and V by 0 bases; bases with no gene match: 6. Here the CDR3 reads CASSLAVGTGVYEQYF. The CDR3, as DNA: TGCGCCAGCAGCTTGGCTGTTGGGACAGGGGTCTACGAGCAGTACTTC.

The J gene is TRBJ1-2, the V gene TRBV19; maybe TRBD1 (6 bases). Trimming cost V 6 bases and J 4 bases, with 15 bases left between them. In germline, CDR1 is LNHDA, CDR2 SQIVND (reference sequence). The CDR3 is 14 residues long. The DNA of the CDR3 is TGTGCCAGTAGCCCAGGGGAGCATGCCTATGGCTACACCTTC. This codes for CASSPGEHAYGYTF.

V is TRBV27 and J is TRBJ1-2; no firm D call. From germline, CDR1 is MNHEY and CDR2 SMNVEV (reference sequence). This CDR3 contains 12 residues. Trimming stripped 11 bases from V and 4 bases from J, with 14 bases between. The CDR3 loop is CAAGGRSYGYTF. In DNA, the CDR3 is TGTGCCGCGGGAGGGAGATCCTATGGCTACACCTTC.

Of note for this clone: At one of its ends the junction is not consistent with the germline gene, which may arise from a read error. The V and J genes are TRBV30 and TRBJ2-7; the D gene is possibly TRBD2 (7 bases). The germline gives CDR1 GTSNPN, CDR2 SVGIG (reference sequence). This CDR3 region has 13 residues. Written as DNA, the CDR3 is TGTGCCGGGAGGGGGGGGGCCGGCTACGAGCAGTACTTC. This gives the protein CAGRGGAGYEQYF.

The CDR3 nucleotides read TGCAGCGTTGGGGTGGTTCACAGGGAGGGGACGGATACGCAGTATTTT. This gives the protein CSVGVVHREGTDTQYF. The J gene is TRBJ2-3, the V gene TRBV29-1; TRBD2 might be the D (7 bases). Germline assignment: CDR1 SQVTM and CDR2 ANQGSEA. This CDR3 has 16 residues. Trimming shortened V by 4 bases and J by 6 bases, and 23 bases separated the two germline ends.

The chain combines TRBV7-2 with TRBJ1-2, with D possibly matching TRBD1 (5 bases). Trimming shortened V by 5 bases and J by 3 bases, and 16 bases separated the two germline ends. Germline CDR1 and CDR2: SGHTA and FQGNSA. The CDR3 length is 15 residues. CDR3: CASSTSTVSHYGYTF. CDR3 DNA sequence: TGTGCCAGCAGCACCTCGACAGTGAGCCACTATGGCTACACCTTC.

V is TRBV7-8 and J is TRBJ2-2; D is perhaps TRBD1 (5 bases). The CDR3 consists of 16 residues. V lost 2 bases and J lost 0, with 10 bases in between. CDR1 is SGHVS and CDR2 is FQNEAQ in the germline V gene. CDR3 coding DNA: TGTGCCAGCAGCTTAATAGGGGCAGCGAACACCGGGGAGCTGTTTTTT. Translating it yields CASSLIGAANTGELFF.

The J gene is TRBJ2-7, the V gene TRBV4-3, with no clear D. V shed 3 bases and J shed 0 bases, with 12 bases lying between them. The CDR3 totals 15 residues. The germline gives CDR1 LGHNA, CDR2 YSLEER. This chain's CDR3 is CASSHDDTGSYEQYF. As DNA, the CDR3 is TGCGCCAGCAGCCACGACGACACCGGCTCCTACGAGCAGTACTTC.